Listed below are T cell receptor beta chains from one sample, sequenced in a study of T-cell memory formation after mild COVID-19. MiXCR, run by TCRdb on the 5' RACE reads, gives a single entry per CDR3 protein. The sample includes around 440,000 distinct CDR3 sequences, over 15% seen only once; the top ten take around 12%. Material for sequencing was PBMCs or a T cell subset sorted from them (not recorded which). The receptors come from an adult woman who had mild COVID-19 (a few samples of this study predate the infection). Cell type and time point are not known. CDR3s include the opening cysteine and the closing phenylalanine or tryptophan. Each record gives: CDR3 protein, CDR3 DNA, clone size, D gene, V gene, J gene. The D gene is left open where the match is weak. Clone size is shown for a subset of rows, as once, few, many or a class of expanded clone.

CSASLAGAEGQYF	TGCAGTGCTAGCCTAGCGGGAGCGGAGGGGCAGTACTTC	NA	TRBD2	TRBV20-1	TRBJ2-7
CASSLSEQRAGELFF	TGCGCCAGCAGCTTGTCCGAGCAGCGCGCCGGGGAGCTGTTTTTT	many	NA	TRBV5-1	TRBJ2-2
CASSPERTGLTEAFF	TGTGCCAGCAGCCCAGAACGGACGGGACTCACTGAAGCTTTCTTT	NA	NA	TRBV11-2	TRBJ1-1
CASSLARFGDSYEQYF	TGTGCCAGCAGCTTAGCGCGGTTTGGGGACTCCTACGAGCAGTACTTC	few	NA	TRBV7-8	TRBJ2-7
CAISSGQGYNEQFF	TGTGCCATCAGTTCGGGACAGGGGTACAATGAGCAGTTCTTC	few	TRBD1	TRBV10-3	TRBJ2-1
CASSLGWARTSGSFQYF	TGTGCCAGCAGCTTAGGGTGGGCTCGGACTAGCGGGAGTTTCCAGTACTTC	few	TRBD2	TRBV7-2	TRBJ2-7
CASSEQVSYNEQFF	TGTGCCAGCAGTGAACAGGTATCGTACAATGAGCAGTTCTTC	few	NA	TRBV2	TRBJ2-1
CASSLDGSGRADTQYF	TGCGCCAGCAGCTTGGATGGTAGCGGGAGGGCAGATACGCAGTATTTT	NA	TRBD2	TRBV5-1	TRBJ2-3
CASSRNRWDSPLHF	TGTGCCAGCAGCCGGAACAGGTGGGATTCACCCCTCCACTTT	NA	NA	TRBV3-1	TRBJ1-6
CASSEGVSEAFF	TGTGCCAGCAGTGAGGGGGTTTCTGAAGCTTTCTTT	NA	NA	TRBV12-3/TRBV12-4	TRBJ1-1
CASSPRVLAKNIQYF	TGCGCGAGCAGCCCCCGGGTCCTAGCCAAAAACATTCAGTACTTC	NA	NA	TRBV4-1	TRBJ2-4
CASSHRGRSAYEQYF	TGTGCCAGCAGCCACAGGGGGCGAAGCGCCTACGAGCAGTACTTC	few	TRBD1	TRBV5-4	TRBJ2-7
CSARGNHYNEQFF	TGCAGTGCTAGAGGAAACCATTACAATGAGCAGTTCTTC	few	NA	TRBV20-1	TRBJ2-1
CASSPSTGGYEQYF	TGTGCCAGCAGCCCCTCGACAGGGGGCTACGAGCAGTACTTC	NA	TRBD1	TRBV11-2	TRBJ2-7
CASSLDVGSPQHF	TGTGCCAGCAGCTTAGACGTTGGGTCGCCCCAGCATTTT	few	NA	TRBV11-2	TRBJ1-5
CASSPPGRVSTNEKLFF	TGCGCCAGCAGCCCCCCAGGCAGGGTTTCGACTAATGAAAAACTGTTTTTT	NA	NA	TRBV4-1	TRBJ1-4
CSARPGQGPENTEAFF	TGCAGTGCTAGACCGGGACAGGGGCCTGAGAACACTGAAGCTTTCTTT	few	TRBD1	TRBV20-1	TRBJ1-1
CASNSLTGQGARISTGELFF	TGTGCCAGCAACTCACTAACAGGACAGGGGGCGCGTATAAGCACCGGGGAGCTGTTTTTT	few	TRBD1	TRBV6-2/TRBV6-3	TRBJ2-2
CATKWRNEQFF	TGTGCCACCAAATGGCGGAATGAGCAGTTCTTC	NA	NA	TRBV24-1	TRBJ2-1